The 4 T cell receptor beta chains given below trace back to one sample, sequenced in a study of technical replicates of blood from a handful of donors. Data came from immunoSEQ multiplex PCR; TCRdb stores just in-frame clones and leaves some out. The repertoire holds more than 55,000 clones, with 90% to 95% as singletons. Sequenced material: PBMCs. Receptors were obtained from a human donor in good health. Some clones in this sample may be carry-over from other donors' samples.

This chain uses TRBV7-2 with TRBJ1-1; no clear D. This CDR3 contains 18 residues. V was trimmed by 2 bases and J by 2 bases, leaving 21 bases between them. Germline V gene sequence: CDR1 SGHTA, CDR2 FQGNSA. The DNA of the CDR3 is TGTGCCAGCAGCTTATGGGGTGGAGGAGGCAGAGTTAACACTGAAGCTTTCTTT. Translated: CASSLWGGGGRVNTEAFF. The full variable domain, with the rest looked up from reference TRBV7-2 and TRBJ1-1, is GAGVSQSPSNKVTEKGKDVELRCDPISGHTALYWYRQSLGQGLEFLIYFQGNSAPDKSGLPSDRFSAERTGGSVSTLTIQRTQQEDSAVYLCASSLWGGGGRVNTEAFFGQGTRLTVV.

The chain uses TRBV19 and TRBJ1-5; D is undetermined. With 0 bases removed from V and 4 bases from J, the gap between germline ends came to 19 bases. CDR3 length: 18 residues. Germline assignment: CDR1 LNHDA and CDR2 SQIVND (reference sequence). In nucleotides, the CDR3 is TGTGCCAGTAGTATAGATATACAGACAAGTACCAGGAATCAGCCCCAGCATTTT. It yields the protein CASSIDIQTSTRNQPQHF.

In DNA, the CDR3 is TGTGCCAGCAGCGTATCGGTGGGGGGACAAGAGACCCAGTACTTC. Its protein product is CASSVSVGGQETQYF. This rearrangement joins TRBV9 to TRBJ2-5, with a tentative D call TRBD2 (6 bases). The CDR3 spans 15 residues. Germline V gene data show CDR1 as SGDLS and CDR2 as YYNGEE. With 1 base removed from V and 2 bases from J, the gap between germline ends came to 12 bases.

The V and J genes are TRBV6-1 and TRBJ2-3; D is possibly TRBD2 (5 bases). Trimming stripped 11 bases from V and 1 base from J, with 13 bases between. The length of the CDR3 is 13 residues. Germline V gene lookup returns CDR1 MNHNS and CDR2 SASEGT. The CDR3 here is CAATLRGTDTQYF. CDR3 bases: TGTGCCGCGACTCTGCGGGGCACAGATACGCAGTATTTT.